This T cell receptor beta chain was obtained from a study of identical twins. This clonotype was recorded at least ten times. V lost 9 bases and J lost 1, with 24 bases in between. Germline CDR1 reads SNHLY; CDR2 reads FYNNEI. The CDR3 is 17 residues long. TCRdb called the 5' RACE reads again in MiXCR, with one record for every CDR3 protein. The repertoire consists of about 340,000 distinct CDR3 sequences, with approximately 13% occurring once and the leading ten covering 7.2%. Separately, the same data were catalogued under a study of yellow fever vaccine responses in identical twins.

J is TRBJ1-1 and V is TRBV2; TRBD1 might be the D (5 bases). The receptor comes from a woman younger than 35 in good health. Sequencing input: CD8+ T cells sorted from blood. The CDR3 DNA is TGTGCCAGTACTGACCAACTTGTTTGGGGGGGGAACACTGAAGCTTTCTTT. Translation gives CASTDQLVWGGNTEAFF.